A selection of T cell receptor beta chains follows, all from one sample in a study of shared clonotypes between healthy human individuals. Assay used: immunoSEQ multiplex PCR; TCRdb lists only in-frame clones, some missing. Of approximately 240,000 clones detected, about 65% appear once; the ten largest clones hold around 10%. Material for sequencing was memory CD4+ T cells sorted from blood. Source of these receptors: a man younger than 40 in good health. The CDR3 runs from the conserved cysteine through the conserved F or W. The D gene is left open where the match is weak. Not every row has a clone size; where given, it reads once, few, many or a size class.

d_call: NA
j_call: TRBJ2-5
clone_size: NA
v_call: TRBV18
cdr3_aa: CASSRDTGRETQYF
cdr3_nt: TGTGCCAGCTCACGTGACACAGGGCGGGAGACCCAGTACTTC

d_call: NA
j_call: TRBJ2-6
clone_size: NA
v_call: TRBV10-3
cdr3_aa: CASNIDESGANVLTF
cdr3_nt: TGTGCCAGCAACATTGACGAATCTGGGGCCAACGTCCTGACTTTC

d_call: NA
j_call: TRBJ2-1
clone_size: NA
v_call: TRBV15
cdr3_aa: CATSREPLTGREQFF
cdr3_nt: TGTGCCACCAGCAGAGAGCCCTTAACCGGGCGCGAGCAGTTCTTC

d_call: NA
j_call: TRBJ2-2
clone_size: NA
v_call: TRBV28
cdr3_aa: CASSPPGTGELFF
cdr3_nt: TGTGCCAGCAGCCCCCCCGGCACCGGGGAGCTGTTTTTT

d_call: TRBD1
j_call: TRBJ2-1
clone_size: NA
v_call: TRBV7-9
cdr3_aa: CASSLAFRDSHNEQFF
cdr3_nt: TGTGCCAGCAGCTTAGCATTCCGGGACAGCCACAATGAGCAGTTCTTC

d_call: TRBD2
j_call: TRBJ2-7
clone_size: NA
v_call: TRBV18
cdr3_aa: CASSPGGTSGIAYEQYF
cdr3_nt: TGTGCCAGCTCACCCGGCGGGACTAGCGGGATCGCCTACGAGCAGTACTTC

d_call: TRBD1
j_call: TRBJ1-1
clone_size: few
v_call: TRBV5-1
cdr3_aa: CASSSRDSTLNTEAFF
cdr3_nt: TGCGCCAGCAGCTCTCGGGACAGCACCTTGAACACTGAAGCTTTCTTT

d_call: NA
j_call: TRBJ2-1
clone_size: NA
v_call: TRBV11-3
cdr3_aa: CASSLGQANEQFF
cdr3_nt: TGTGCCAGCAGCTTAGGCCAGGCCAATGAGCAGTTCTTC

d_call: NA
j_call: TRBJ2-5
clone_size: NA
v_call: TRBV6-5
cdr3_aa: CASSYGAETQYF
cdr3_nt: TGTGCCAGCAGTTACGGTGCCGAGACCCAGTACTTC

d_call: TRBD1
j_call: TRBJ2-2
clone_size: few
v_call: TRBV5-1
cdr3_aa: CASSRDRPSGELFF
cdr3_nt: TGCGCCAGCAGCCGGGACAGACCTTCCGGGGAGCTGTTTTTT

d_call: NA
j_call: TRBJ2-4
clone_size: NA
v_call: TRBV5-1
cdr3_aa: CASSLLSGRGNKNIQYF
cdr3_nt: TGCGCCAGCAGCCTCCTTTCAGGAAGGGGGAACAAAAACATTCAGTACTTC

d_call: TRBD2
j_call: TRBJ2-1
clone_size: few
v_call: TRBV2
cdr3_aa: CASSESTSLGNEQFF
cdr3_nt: TGTGCCAGCAGTGAGTCGACTAGCCTGGGCAATGAGCAGTTCTTC

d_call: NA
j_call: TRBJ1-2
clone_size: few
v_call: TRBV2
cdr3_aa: CASSEALRGFYGYTF
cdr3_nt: TGTGCCAGCAGTGAAGCGCTTAGGGGCTTCTATGGCTACACCTTC

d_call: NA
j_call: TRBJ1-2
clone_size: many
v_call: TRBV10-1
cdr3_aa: CASSESVNRGYTF
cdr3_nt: TGCGCCAGCAGTGAGTCGGTCAACCGTGGCTACACCTTC